What follows are 20 T cell receptor beta chains derived from one specimen sequenced in a study of cytotoxic CD8 clonotypes in ibrutinib-treated CLL. Sequencing used immunoSEQ multiplex PCR; TCRdb keeps in-frame clones, though not all of them. The sample contains hundreds of thousands of clones, roughly 70% of which appear only once. The source was PBMCs, collected after 36 months of ibrutinib treatment. These receptors were taken from a human donor with chronic lymphocytic leukemia.

The CDR3 is CASSSAGWVLYNEQFF. CDR3 coding DNA: TGTGCCAGCAGCTCCGCAGGGTGGGTGCTGTACAATGAGCAGTTCTTC. The chain couples TRBV7-8 to TRBJ2-1; D possibly corresponds to TRBD1 (5 bases). Trimming stripped 4 bases from V and 4 bases from J, with 17 bases between. This CDR3 is 16 amino acids long. Germline CDR1 is SGHVS and CDR2 is FQNEAQ.

The chain uses TRBV28 and TRBJ2-7; 8 bases line up with TRBD1. Germline CDR1 and CDR2: MDHEN and SYDVKM. With 7 bases clipped from V and 2 bases from J, the junction kept 19 bases outside the gene matches. This CDR3 spans 18 amino acids. The CDR3, as DNA: TGTGCCAGCACTACGACAACCCAGGGGGCAGTACGCACCTACGAGCAGTACTTC. Residues: CASTTTTQGAVRTYEQYF.

The chain employs TRBV5-1 and TRBJ2-3; D may be TRBD1 or TRBD2 (5 bases each). CDR1 and CDR2 (germline): SGHRS, YFSETQ. The CDR3 sequence is 15 residues long. Trimming stripped 4 bases from V and 5 bases from J, with 17 bases between. The CDR3 DNA sequence: TGCGCCAGCAGCCCGGGACCCTCATTCGGAGATACGCAGTATTTT. As protein: CASSPGPSFGDTQYF.

The rearrangement links TRBV7-2 to TRBJ2-5; maybe TRBD1 (6 bases). Germline CDR1 and CDR2: SGHTA and FQGNSA. V was cut by 6 bases and J by 4 bases, with 12 bases left in between. The CDR3 consists of 13 residues. The CDR3 spells CASRLTGTETQYF. In DNA form, the CDR3 reads TGTGCCAGCAGACTGACAGGTACAGAGACCCAGTACTTC.

The sample holds a few counts of this clone. This rearrangement joins TRBV7-2 to TRBJ2-7; the D gene could be TRBD1 or TRBD2 (6 bases each). Germline V lookup: CDR1 SGHTA, CDR2 FQGNSA. The CDR3 is 15 residues long. Trimming removed 3 bases from V and 3 bases from J, with 15 bases in between. The CDR3 DNA sequence: TGTGCCAGCAGCTTGGGGGGCGAGACTGGCTACGAGCAGTACTTC. Its protein is CASSLGGETGYEQYF.

The V and J genes are TRBV19 and TRBJ2-2; a weak D match, TRBD2 (5 bases). In germline, CDR1 is LNHDA, CDR2 SQIVND (reference sequence). This CDR3 has 13 amino acids. V was pared by 6 bases and J by 7 bases, with 12 bases between. CDR3 DNA sequence: TGTGCCAGTAGATTGCTAGCATTCGGGGAGCTGTTTTTT. Translation gives CASRLLAFGELFF.

The DNA for the CDR3 is TGCGCCAGCAGTCAATCACGCCCGACAGGCCCTAACTATGGCTACACCTTC. Translation: CASSQSRPTGPNYGYTF. The chain couples TRBV23-1 to TRBJ1-2; possibly TRBD1 for D (6 bases). TRBV23-1 falls under the ORF class, with uncertain function. Deletions cut 0 bases from V and 0 bases from J, with 14 bases between. This CDR3 is built from 17 residues.

This clone was detected only a few times. The chain uses TRBV7-2 and TRBJ1-5; D is perhaps TRBD1 (5 bases). The V end lost 3 bases, the J end lost 3 bases, and 9 bases lay between the germline ends. There are 14 residues in the CDR3. CDR1 and CDR2 (germline): SGHTA, FQGNSA. This chain's CDR3 is CASSFSGNNQPQHF. The CDR3 nucleotides are TGTGCCAGCAGCTTCTCAGGGAACAATCAGCCCCAGCATTTT.

The V gene is TRBV25-1, the J gene TRBJ2-1; 10 bases align to TRBD1. CDR1 is MGHDK and CDR2 is SYGVNS in the germline V gene. The V gene end was trimmed by 4 bases and the J gene end by 4 bases; junction bases not matched to a gene: 4. The CDR3 runs 15 residues. CDR3: CASSGQGARYNEQFF. The CDR3 DNA sequence: TGTGCCAGCAGTGGACAGGGGGCGAGGTACAATGAGCAGTTCTTC.

V and J are TRBV29-1 and TRBJ2-3; 11 nucleotides match TRBD2. V shed 7 bases, J shed 4 bases, and the junction held 19 bases outside the gene matches. Germline CDR1 SQVTM, CDR2 ANQGSEA. This CDR3 region has 18 residues. CDR3 sequence: CSAPRASGGPLTADTQYF. The DNA for the CDR3 is TGCAGCGCCCCTCGCGCTAGCGGGGGGCCTTTGACGGCAGATACGCAGTATTTT.

The chain links TRBV9 to TRBJ2-3; D is undetermined. From germline, CDR1 is SGDLS and CDR2 YYNGEE. V was pared by 0 bases and J by 6 bases, with 14 bases between. The CDR3 spans 15 residues. The CDR3 DNA reads as TGTGCCAGCAGCGTAGAGTCAGGCCCCGGGGATACGCAGTATTTT. This encodes CASSVESGPGDTQYF.

The V and J genes are TRBV11-1 and TRBJ2-5; 7 nucleotides agree with TRBD1. Looked up from germline, CDR1 is SGHAT and CDR2 is FQDESV (reference sequence). Trimming took 5 bases from V and 5 from J; bases not matched to a gene: 11. The CDR3 is 15 residues long. The CDR3, as DNA: TGTGCCAGCAGCCCCCGACAGGGTTGGATGGAGACCCAGTACTTC. This translates into CASSPRQGWMETQYF.

V and J are TRBV9 and TRBJ2-7; a weak D match, TRBD2 (5 bases). There are 13 residues in the CDR3. Germline V gives CDR1 SGDLS, CDR2 YYNGEE. Trimming shortened V by 4 bases and J by 6 bases, and 14 bases separated the two germline ends. CDR3 region: CASSLGSGIEQYF. The CDR3 DNA sequence: TGTGCCAGCAGCCTAGGGAGTGGTATCGAGCAGTACTTC.

The J gene is TRBJ2-7, the V gene TRBV10-3, with TRBD1 identical over 7 bases. Germline CDR1 is ENHRY and CDR2 is SYGVKD. CDR3 length: 12 residues. V was pared by 6 bases and J by 2 bases, with 1 base of the junction left unmatched. CDR3 in amino acids: CAIRGQTYEQYF. CDR3 nucleotides: TGTGCCATCAGGGGACAGACCTACGAGCAGTACTTC.

The chain joins TRBV20-1 to TRBJ2-1; no clear D gene. Germline V gene lookup returns CDR1 DFQATT and CDR2 SNEGSKA (reference sequence). The ends were cut back, 5 bases at V and 5 bases at J, with 4 bases in the middle. This CDR3 comprises 10 residues. Here the CDR3 DNA reads TGCAGTGCTGGTAACAATGAGCAGTTCTTC. This sequence encodes CSAGNNEQFF.

The rearrangement uses TRBV19 and TRBJ1-1, with unresolved D. V gave up 5 bases and J gave up 8 bases, with 9 bases separating them. Per the germline V gene, CDR1 is LNHDA and CDR2 is SQIVND (reference sequence). This CDR3 has 11 residues. CDR3 amino acids: CASSLALEAFF. CDR3 coding DNA: TGTGCCAGTAGTCTGGCTTTAGAAGCTTTCTTT.

The chain employs TRBV2 and TRBJ2-1; the D gene is possibly TRBD1 (6 bases). V dropped 6 bases and J dropped 8 bases, with 14 bases sitting between them. CDR3 length: 13 residues. The germline V gene encodes CDR1 SNHLY and CDR2 FYNNEI. CDR3: CASRSTGLHEQFF. The CDR3 DNA reads as TGTGCCAGCAGGTCTACAGGGCTCCATGAGCAGTTCTTC. Full variable domain (missing parts from reference TRBV2 and TRBJ2-1): EPEVTQTPSHQVTQMGQEVILRCVPISNHLYFYWYRQILGQKVEFLVSFYNNEISEKSEIFDDQFSVERPDGSNFTLKIRSTKLEDSAMYFCASRSTGLHEQFFGPGTRLTVL.

This clone was seen a single time. The J gene is TRBJ2-1, the V gene TRBV2, with D perhaps matching TRBD2 (6 bases). The CDR3 is 14 residues long. The germline V and J ends were trimmed by 1 base and 11 bases, with 15 bases remaining between them. Germline CDR1 is SNHLY and CDR2 is FYNNEI. The CDR3 spells CASSEVARDSKQFF. The CDR3 nucleotides are TGTGCCAGCAGTGAAGTGGCCCGGGACTCTAAGCAGTTCTTC.

The CDR3 DNA follows: TGTGCCAGCAGCTTAGTTGGAAGCCCTGGGGCCAACGTCCTGACTTTC. Its translation is CASSLVGSPGANVLTF. This sequence joins TRBV13 and TRBJ2-6, with unresolved D. CDR1 and CDR2 from the germline V gene are PRHDT and FYEKMQ (reference sequence). This CDR3 comprises 16 residues. The V end lost 1 base, the J end lost 2 bases, and 9 bases lay between the germline ends. The full variable domain, with the rest looked up from reference TRBV13 and TRBJ2-6, is AAGVIQSPRHLIKEKRETATLKCYPIPRHDTVYWYQQGPGQDPQFLISFYEKMQSDKGSIPDRFSAQQFSDYHSELNMSSLELGDSALYFCASSLVGSPGANVLTFGAGSRLTVL.

The gene calls are TRBV4-1 and TRBJ2-2; 10 bases agree with TRBD2. V was pared by 1 base and J by 9 bases, with 11 bases of the junction left unmatched. The CDR3 is 17 amino acids. Germline assignment: CDR1 MGHRA and CDR2 YSYEKL. In nucleotides, the CDR3 is TGCGCCAGCAGCCAAGGTGTGGCAGCTAGCGGGAGTCGGGAGCTGTTTTTT. It encodes CASSQGVAASGSRELFF.